This entry concerns a single TCR beta chain. What it binds is unknown. This sample is part of a study of multiple sclerosis patients with progressive multifocal leukoencephalopathy. Whole-study results and caveats: Lower normalized Shannon entropy suggested reduced TRB diversity in most PML patients. Clones expanded at PML were already present before and during natalizumab.

As to time point: before natalizumab initiation. The table came from immunoSEQ multiplex PCR; TCRdb's copy has only in-frame clones and leaves some out. The profile shows tens of thousands of clones, roughly 90% of them singletons. With 5 bases removed from V and 8 bases from J, the gap between germline ends came to 12 bases. The V gene's germline CDR1 is GTSNPN and CDR2 SVGIG (reference sequence). This CDR3 region has 11 residues. What was sequenced was PBMCs. The chain is built from TRBV30 and TRBJ1-1; D gene unclear. The clonotype originates from a human donor with multiple sclerosis. CDR3 residues: CAWGGMREAFF. In DNA form, the CDR3 reads TGTGCCTGGGGAGGTATGAGGGAAGCTTTCTTT.